A single sample gave rise to the 5 T cell receptor beta chains below, sequenced in a study of long-term antiretroviral therapy in people with HIV. Assay version v3.0 of immunoSEQ was used, and it was run at survey level. Clones were read by immunoSEQ multiplex PCR, and TCRdb kept only the in-frame ones, dropping some. Here the sample spans roughly 28,000 clones, roughly four fifths being singletons. Sample: unsorted PBMCs, taken 2.9 years after starting antiretroviral therapy. These receptors all stem from a man aged 50 to 60 with HIV.

The table lists this clone with a few counts. This sample also contains other DNA sequences that code for the same CDR3. The rearrangement links TRBV7-9 to TRBJ2-7; D is ambiguous. Per germline, CDR1 SEHNR and CDR2 FQNEAQ (reference sequence). This CDR3 is 12 amino acids long. Trimming took 1 base from V and 2 from J, leaving 3 bases between them. DNA of the CDR3: TGTGCCAGCAGCTTAGGAGCCTACGAGCAGTACTTC. Translation: CASSLGAYEQYF.

This clone was seen a handful of times. This rearrangement joins TRBV5-1 to TRBJ2-7; 9 nucleotides line up with TRBD2. The CDR3 runs 14 residues. CDR1 is SGHRS, CDR2 YFSETQ, per germline. The ends lost 1 base at V and 6 bases at J; junction bases unmatched: 5. The DNA for the CDR3 is TGCGCCAGCAGCTTGACTAGCGGGTCTGGCGAGCAGTACTTC. This encodes CASSLTSGSGEQYF.

This sequence joins TRBV6-6 and TRBJ2-7; 10 nucleotides line up with TRBD1. CDR1 and CDR2 (germline): MNHNY, SVGAGI (reference sequence). The CDR3 is 13 amino acids. With V trimmed by 6 bases and J by 5 bases, 4 bases remained unmatched. The CDR3 bases are TGTGCCAGCAGCAAGACAGGGGGCGACGAGCAGTACTTC. Translation gives CASSKTGGDEQYF.

The chain carries TRBV18 and TRBJ1-5; a weak D match, TRBD1 (6 bases). Deletions cut 2 bases from V and 3 bases from J, with 8 bases between. The germline CDR1 and CDR2 sequences are KGHSH and LQKENI. The CDR3 runs 14 residues. Here the CDR3 DNA reads TGTGCCAGCTCACCAGGACAGAACAATCAGCCCCAGCATTTT. Its protein is CASSPGQNNQPQHF.

The CDR3 here is CASSRDILYEQYF. The CDR3 nucleotides read TGCGCCAGCAGTAGGGACATCCTATACGAGCAGTACTTC. The chain carries TRBV5-1 and TRBJ2-7, with D possibly being TRBD1 (6 bases). CDR1 and CDR2 from the germline V gene are SGHRS and YFSETQ. The CDR3 loop spans 13 amino acids. The ends were cut back, 5 bases at V and 4 bases at J, with 13 bases in the middle.